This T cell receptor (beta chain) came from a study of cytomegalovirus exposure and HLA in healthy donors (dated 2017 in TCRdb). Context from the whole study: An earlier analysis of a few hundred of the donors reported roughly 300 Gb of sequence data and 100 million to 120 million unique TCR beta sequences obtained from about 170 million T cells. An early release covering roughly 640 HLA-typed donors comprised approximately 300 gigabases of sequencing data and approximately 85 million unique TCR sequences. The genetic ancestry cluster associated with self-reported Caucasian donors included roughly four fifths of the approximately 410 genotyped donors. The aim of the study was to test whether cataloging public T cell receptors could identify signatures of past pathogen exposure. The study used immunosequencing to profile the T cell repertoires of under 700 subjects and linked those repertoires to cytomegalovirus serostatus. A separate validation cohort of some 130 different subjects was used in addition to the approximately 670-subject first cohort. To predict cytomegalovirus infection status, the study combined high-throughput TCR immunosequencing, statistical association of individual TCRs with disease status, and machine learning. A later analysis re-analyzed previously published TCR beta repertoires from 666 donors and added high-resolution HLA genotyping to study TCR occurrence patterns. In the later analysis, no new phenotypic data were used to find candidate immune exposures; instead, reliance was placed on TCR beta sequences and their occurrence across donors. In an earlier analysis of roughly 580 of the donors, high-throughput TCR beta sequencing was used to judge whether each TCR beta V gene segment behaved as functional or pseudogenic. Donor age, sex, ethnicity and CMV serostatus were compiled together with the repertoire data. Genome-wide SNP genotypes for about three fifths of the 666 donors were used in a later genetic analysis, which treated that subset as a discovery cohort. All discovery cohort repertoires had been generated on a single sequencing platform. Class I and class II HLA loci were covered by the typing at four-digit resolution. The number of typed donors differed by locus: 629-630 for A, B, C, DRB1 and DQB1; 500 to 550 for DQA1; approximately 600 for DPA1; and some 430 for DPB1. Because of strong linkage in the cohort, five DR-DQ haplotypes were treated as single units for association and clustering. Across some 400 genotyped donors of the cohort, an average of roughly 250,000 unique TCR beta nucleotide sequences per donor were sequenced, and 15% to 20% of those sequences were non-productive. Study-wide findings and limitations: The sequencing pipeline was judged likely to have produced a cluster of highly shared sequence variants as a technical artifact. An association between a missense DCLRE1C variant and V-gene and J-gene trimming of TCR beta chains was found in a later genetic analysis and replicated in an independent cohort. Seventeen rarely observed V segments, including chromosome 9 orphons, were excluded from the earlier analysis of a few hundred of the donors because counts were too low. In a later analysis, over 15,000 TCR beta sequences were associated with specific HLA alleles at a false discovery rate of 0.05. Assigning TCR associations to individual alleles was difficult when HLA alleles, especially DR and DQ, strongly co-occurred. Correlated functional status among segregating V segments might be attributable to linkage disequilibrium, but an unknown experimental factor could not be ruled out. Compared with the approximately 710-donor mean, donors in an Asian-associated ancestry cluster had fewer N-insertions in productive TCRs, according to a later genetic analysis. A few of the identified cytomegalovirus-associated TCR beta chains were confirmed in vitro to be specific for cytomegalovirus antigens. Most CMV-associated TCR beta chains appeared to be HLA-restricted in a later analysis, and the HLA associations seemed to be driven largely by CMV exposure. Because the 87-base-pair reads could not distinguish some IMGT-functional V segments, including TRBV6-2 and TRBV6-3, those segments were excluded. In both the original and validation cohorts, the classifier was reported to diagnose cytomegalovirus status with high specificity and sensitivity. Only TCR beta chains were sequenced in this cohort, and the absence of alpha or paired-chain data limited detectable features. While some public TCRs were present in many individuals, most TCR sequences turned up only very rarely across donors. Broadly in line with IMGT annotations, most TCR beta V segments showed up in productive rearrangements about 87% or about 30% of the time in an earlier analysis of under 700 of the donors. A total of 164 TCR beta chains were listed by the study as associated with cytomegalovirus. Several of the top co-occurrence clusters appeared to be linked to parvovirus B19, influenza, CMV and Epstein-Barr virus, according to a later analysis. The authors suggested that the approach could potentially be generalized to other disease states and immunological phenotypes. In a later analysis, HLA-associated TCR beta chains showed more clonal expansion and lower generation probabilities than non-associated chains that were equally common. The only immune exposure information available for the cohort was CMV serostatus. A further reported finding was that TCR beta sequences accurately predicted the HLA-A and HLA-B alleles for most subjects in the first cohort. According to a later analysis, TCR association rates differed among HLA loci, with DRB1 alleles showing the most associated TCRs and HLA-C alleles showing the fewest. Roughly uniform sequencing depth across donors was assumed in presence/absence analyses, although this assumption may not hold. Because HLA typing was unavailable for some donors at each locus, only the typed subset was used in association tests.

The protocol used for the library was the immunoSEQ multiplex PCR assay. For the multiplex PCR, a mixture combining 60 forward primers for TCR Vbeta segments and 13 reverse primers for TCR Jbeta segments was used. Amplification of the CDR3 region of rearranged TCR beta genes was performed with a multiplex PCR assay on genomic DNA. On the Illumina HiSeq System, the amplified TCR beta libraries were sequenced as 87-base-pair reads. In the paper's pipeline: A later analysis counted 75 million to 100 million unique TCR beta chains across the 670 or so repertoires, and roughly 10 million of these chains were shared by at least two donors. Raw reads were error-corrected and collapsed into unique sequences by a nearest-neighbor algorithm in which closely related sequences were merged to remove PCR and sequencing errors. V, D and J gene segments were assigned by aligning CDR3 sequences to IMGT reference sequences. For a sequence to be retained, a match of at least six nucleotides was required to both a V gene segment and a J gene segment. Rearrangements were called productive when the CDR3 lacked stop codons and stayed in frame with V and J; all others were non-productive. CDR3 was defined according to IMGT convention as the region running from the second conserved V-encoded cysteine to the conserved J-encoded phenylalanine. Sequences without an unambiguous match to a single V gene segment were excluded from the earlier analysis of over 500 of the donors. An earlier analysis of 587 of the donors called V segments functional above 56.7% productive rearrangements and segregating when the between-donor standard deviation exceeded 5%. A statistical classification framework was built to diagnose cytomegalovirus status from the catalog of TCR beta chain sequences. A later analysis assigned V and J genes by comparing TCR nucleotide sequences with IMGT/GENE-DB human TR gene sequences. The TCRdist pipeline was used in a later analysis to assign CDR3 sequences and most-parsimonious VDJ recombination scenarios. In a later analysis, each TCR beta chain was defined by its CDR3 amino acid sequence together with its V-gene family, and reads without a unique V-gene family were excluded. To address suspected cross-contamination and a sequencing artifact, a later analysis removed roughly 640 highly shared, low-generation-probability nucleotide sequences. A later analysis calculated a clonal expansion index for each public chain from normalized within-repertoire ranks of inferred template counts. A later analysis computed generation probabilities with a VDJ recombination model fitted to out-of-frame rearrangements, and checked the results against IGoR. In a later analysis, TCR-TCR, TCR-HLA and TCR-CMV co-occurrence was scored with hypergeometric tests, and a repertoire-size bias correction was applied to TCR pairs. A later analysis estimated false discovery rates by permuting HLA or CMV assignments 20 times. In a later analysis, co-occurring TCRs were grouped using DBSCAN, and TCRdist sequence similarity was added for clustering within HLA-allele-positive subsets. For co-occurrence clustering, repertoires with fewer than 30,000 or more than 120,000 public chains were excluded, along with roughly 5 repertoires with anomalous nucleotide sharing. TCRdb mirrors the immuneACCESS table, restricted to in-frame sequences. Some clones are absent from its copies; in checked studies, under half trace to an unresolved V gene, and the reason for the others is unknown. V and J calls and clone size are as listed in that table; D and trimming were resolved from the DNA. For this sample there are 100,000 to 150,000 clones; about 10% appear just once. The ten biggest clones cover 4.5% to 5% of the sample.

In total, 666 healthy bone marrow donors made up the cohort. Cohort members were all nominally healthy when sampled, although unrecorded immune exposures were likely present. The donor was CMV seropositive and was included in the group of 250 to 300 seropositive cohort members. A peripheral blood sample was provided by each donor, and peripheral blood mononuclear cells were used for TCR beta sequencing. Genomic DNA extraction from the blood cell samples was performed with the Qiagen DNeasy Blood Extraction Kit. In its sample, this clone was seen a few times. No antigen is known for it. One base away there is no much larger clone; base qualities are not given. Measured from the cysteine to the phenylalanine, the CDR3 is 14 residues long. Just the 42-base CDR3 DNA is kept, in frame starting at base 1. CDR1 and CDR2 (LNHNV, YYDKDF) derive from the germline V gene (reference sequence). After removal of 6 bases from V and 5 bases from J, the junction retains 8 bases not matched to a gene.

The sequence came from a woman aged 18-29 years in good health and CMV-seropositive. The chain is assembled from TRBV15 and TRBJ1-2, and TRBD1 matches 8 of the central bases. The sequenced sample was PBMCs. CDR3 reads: CATRTEQGEYGYTF. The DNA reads TGTGCCACCAGGACGGAACAGGGGGAGTATGGCTACACCTTC.